These T cell receptor beta chains were read from a single sample in a study of blood T cell repertoires in COVID-19. Measured with immunoSEQ multiplex PCR; TCRdb has only the in-frame clones, and not every one. This sample yields 500,000 or so clones, of which 87% are seen a single time; about 0.65% belongs to the top ten. The sequenced sample was PBMCs or T cells enriched from blood (not recorded which). The receptors stem from a woman between 18 and 29 years old who had recovered from COVID-19. The CDR3 runs from the conserved cysteine through the conserved F or W. D genes are given only for firm matches. Clone size is not always given. Where it is, it says once, few, many or a class for expanded clones.

d_gene: .; v_gene: TRBV4-1; abundance: .; j_gene: TRBJ1-5; CDR3aa: CASSQIDNQPQHF; CDR3nt: TGCGCCAGCAGCCAAATAGACAATCAGCCCCAGCATTTT
d_gene: .; v_gene: TRBV5-6; abundance: .; j_gene: TRBJ1-1; CDR3aa: CASSLNRVSNTEAFF; CDR3nt: TGTGCCAGCAGCCTGAACAGAGTATCGAACACTGAAGCTTTCTTT
d_gene: TRBD1; v_gene: TRBV30; abundance: once; j_gene: TRBJ1-5; CDR3aa: CAWRDRERQPQHF; CDR3nt: TGTGCCTGGAGAGACAGGGAGCGTCAGCCCCAGCATTTT
d_gene: .; v_gene: TRBV5-5; abundance: .; j_gene: TRBJ2-2; CDR3aa: CASSLFPGSNTGELFF; CDR3nt: TGTGCCAGCAGCTTGTTTCCAGGGTCGAACACCGGGGAGCTGTTTTTT
d_gene: TRBD1; v_gene: TRBV3-1/TRBV3-2; abundance: few; j_gene: TRBJ1-5; CDR3aa: CASSPRSGGRGDQPQHF; CDR3nt: TGTGCCAGCAGCCCTAGGTCAGGGGGCAGGGGGGATCAGCCCCAGCATTTT
d_gene: .; v_gene: TRBV9; abundance: .; j_gene: TRBJ2-7; CDR3aa: CASSPGTSYEQYF; CDR3nt: TGTGCCAGCAGCCCTGGGACTTCCTACGAGCAGTACTTC
d_gene: .; v_gene: TRBV7-9; abundance: .; j_gene: TRBJ1-2; CDR3aa: CASTTQEFYGYTF; CDR3nt: TGTGCCAGCACTACGCAAGAGTTCTATGGCTACACCTTC
d_gene: .; v_gene: TRBV10-2; abundance: .; j_gene: TRBJ2-3; CDR3aa: CASKLGEWTADTQYF; CDR3nt: TGCGCCAGCAAGTTGGGGGAATGGACAGCAGATACGCAGTATTTT
d_gene: .; v_gene: TRBV11-2; abundance: .; j_gene: TRBJ2-7; CDR3aa: CASSLGRPYEQYF; CDR3nt: TGTGCCAGCAGCTTAGGGAGGCCCTACGAGCAGTACTTC
d_gene: .; v_gene: TRBV30; abundance: .; j_gene: TRBJ1-4; CDR3aa: CAWSWGGNEKLFF; CDR3nt: TGTGCCTGGAGCTGGGGGGGTAATGAAAAACTGTTTTTT
d_gene: .; v_gene: TRBV28; abundance: .; j_gene: TRBJ2-7; CDR3aa: CASSGAGPRAREQYF; CDR3nt: TGTGCCAGCAGTGGAGCCGGGCCCAGGGCACGGGAGCAGTACTTC
d_gene: .; v_gene: TRBV5-1; abundance: .; j_gene: TRBJ1-1; CDR3aa: CASSPDQGPYTEAFF; CDR3nt: TGCGCCAGCAGCCCCGATCAGGGGCCCTACACTGAAGCTTTCTTT
d_gene: TRBD1; v_gene: TRBV30; abundance: few; j_gene: TRBJ1-2; CDR3aa: CAWNARGGSYGYTF; CDR3nt: TGTGCCTGGAACGCACGAGGGGGCAGCTATGGCTACACCTTC
d_gene: TRBD1; v_gene: TRBV7-2; abundance: once; j_gene: TRBJ1-6; CDR3aa: CASSFRTGPDSPLHF; CDR3nt: TGTGCCAGCAGCTTCAGGACAGGGCCTGATTCACCCCTCCACTTT
d_gene: .; v_gene: TRBV25-1; abundance: .; j_gene: TRBJ1-1; CDR3aa: CASSVAGKVEAFF; CDR3nt: TGTGCCAGCAGTGTAGCCGGGAAGGTCGAAGCTTTCTTT
d_gene: TRBD1; v_gene: TRBV11-2; abundance: .; j_gene: TRBJ1-1; CDR3aa: CASSPTGGASNTEAFF; CDR3nt: TGTGCCAGCAGCCCTACAGGGGGCGCGTCGAACACTGAAGCTTTCTTT
d_gene: TRBD1; v_gene: TRBV24-1; abundance: .; j_gene: TRBJ2-2; CDR3aa: CATSDPRTGGGELFF; CDR3nt: TGTGCCACCAGTGATCCTAGGACAGGGGGCGGGGAGCTGTTTTTT
d_gene: TRBD1; v_gene: TRBV27; abundance: few; j_gene: TRBJ1-2; CDR3aa: CASSLRQGYHYGYTF; CDR3nt: TGTGCCAGCAGTTTAAGACAGGGCTATCACTATGGCTACACCTTC
d_gene: .; v_gene: TRBV12-3/TRBV12-4; abundance: .; j_gene: TRBJ2-3; CDR3aa: CASSWTTDTQYF; CDR3nt: TGTGCCAGCAGTTGGACAACAGATACGCAGTATTTT
d_gene: .; v_gene: TRBV7-8; abundance: .; j_gene: TRBJ1-1; CDR3aa: CASSQPGDTEAFF; CDR3nt: TGTGCCAGCAGCCAACCGGGGGACACTGAAGCTTTCTTT
d_gene: TRBD2; v_gene: TRBV11-3; abundance: .; j_gene: TRBJ2-5; CDR3aa: CASSLGAGGPVQETQYF; CDR3nt: TGTGCCAGCAGCTTAGGGGCGGGGGGCCCGGTACAAGAGACCCAGTACTTC
d_gene: .; v_gene: TRBV30; abundance: .; j_gene: TRBJ1-1; CDR3aa: CAWTSQPNTEAFF; CDR3nt: TGTGCCTGGACCTCACAACCGAACACTGAAGCTTTCTTT
d_gene: .; v_gene: TRBV5-1; abundance: few; j_gene: TRBJ2-5; CDR3aa: CASSPIPGQETQYF; CDR3nt: TGCGCCAGCAGCCCGATCCCGGGGCAAGAGACCCAGTACTTC
d_gene: .; v_gene: TRBV29-1; abundance: .; j_gene: TRBJ1-4; CDR3aa: CSVIINNEKLFF; CDR3nt: TGCAGCGTTATAATAAATAATGAAAAACTGTTTTTT
d_gene: TRBD2; v_gene: TRBV2; abundance: .; j_gene: TRBJ2-5; CDR3aa: CASSEPVGGGETQYF; CDR3nt: TGTGCCAGCAGTGAACCCGTAGGCGGGGGGGAGACCCAGTACTTC
d_gene: .; v_gene: TRBV27; abundance: .; j_gene: TRBJ2-7; CDR3aa: CATRGGVSGYEQYF; CDR3nt: TGTGCCACAAGGGGGGGGGTTTCGGGATACGAGCAGTACTTC
d_gene: TRBD1; v_gene: TRBV7-9; abundance: .; j_gene: TRBJ1-3; CDR3aa: CASSRGTVGSSGNTIYF; CDR3nt: TGTGCCAGCAGCCGAGGGACAGTGGGGTCCTCTGGAAACACCATATATTTT
d_gene: .; v_gene: TRBV5-6; abundance: .; j_gene: TRBJ1-1; CDR3aa: CATYSNGEAFF; CDR3nt: TGTGCCACCTACTCAAACGGGGAAGCTTTCTTT
d_gene: .; v_gene: TRBV28; abundance: .; j_gene: TRBJ2-2; CDR3aa: CASSLSQGTAGELFF; CDR3nt: TGTGCCAGCAGTTTATCACAGGGAACCGCCGGGGAGCTGTTTTTT
d_gene: .; v_gene: TRBV3-1/TRBV3-2; abundance: .; j_gene: TRBJ1-2; CDR3aa: CASSQAAARGTYGYTF; CDR3nt: TGTGCCAGCAGCCAAGCCGCGGCTAGGGGGACCTATGGCTACACCTTC
d_gene: TRBD1; v_gene: TRBV5-1; abundance: many; j_gene: TRBJ2-3; CDR3aa: CASSLMIQGETDTQYF; CDR3nt: TGCGCCAGCAGCTTGATGATACAGGGGGAGACAGATACGCAGTATTTT
d_gene: .; v_gene: TRBV6-5; abundance: few; j_gene: TRBJ1-1; CDR3aa: CASSNRIHYEAFF; CDR3nt: TGTGCCAGCAGTAACAGGATTCATTATGAAGCTTTCTTT
d_gene: TRBD1; v_gene: TRBV3-1/TRBV3-2; abundance: .; j_gene: TRBJ2-6; CDR3aa: CASSQTGGEGANVLTF; CDR3nt: TGTGCCAGCAGCCAAACAGGGGGCGAAGGGGCCAACGTCCTGACTTTC
d_gene: .; v_gene: TRBV5-1; abundance: .; j_gene: TRBJ2-5; CDR3aa: CASSLSAGREETQYF; CDR3nt: TGCGCCAGCAGCTTGAGTGCGGGTAGGGAAGAGACCCAGTACTTC
d_gene: .; v_gene: TRBV5-1; abundance: .; j_gene: TRBJ1-2; CDR3aa: CASSPDSHYGYTF; CDR3nt: TGCGCCAGCAGCCCCGACAGTCACTATGGCTACACCTTC
d_gene: .; v_gene: TRBV7-9; abundance: .; j_gene: TRBJ1-6; CDR3aa: CASRGEGDSPLHF; CDR3nt: TGTGCCAGCCGGGGGGAAGGGGATTCACCCCTCCACTTT
d_gene: TRBD1; v_gene: TRBV28; abundance: .; j_gene: TRBJ2-3; CDR3aa: CASSPRTGENTQYF; CDR3nt: TGTGCCAGCAGTCCGAGGACAGGGGAAAATACGCAGTATTTT
d_gene: TRBD1; v_gene: TRBV18; abundance: .; j_gene: TRBJ2-7; CDR3aa: CASSPTGETGSYEQYF; CDR3nt: TGTGCCAGCTCACCGACAGGGGAAACAGGGTCCTACGAGCAGTACTTC
d_gene: .; v_gene: TRBV5-1; abundance: .; j_gene: TRBJ1-1; CDR3aa: CASSLVGTEGTEAFF; CDR3nt: TGCGCCAGCAGCTTGGTCGGAACTGAGGGAACTGAAGCTTTCTTT
d_gene: .; v_gene: TRBV28; abundance: once; j_gene: TRBJ1-1; CDR3aa: CASSFRRVLMNTEAFF; CDR3nt: TGTGCCAGCAGTTTCCGCAGGGTACTCATGAACACTGAAGCTTTCTTT
d_gene: .; v_gene: TRBV5-1; abundance: .; j_gene: TRBJ1-6; CDR3aa: CASSEGDGRGGSPLHF; CDR3nt: TGCGCCAGCAGCGAGGGGGACGGACGGGGCGGTTCACCCCTCCACTTT
d_gene: .; v_gene: TRBV7-9; abundance: .; j_gene: TRBJ1-1; CDR3aa: CASRSTEINTEAFF; CDR3nt: TGTGCCAGCAGGTCGACAGAAATAAACACTGAAGCTTTCTTT
d_gene: TRBD1; v_gene: TRBV19; abundance: once; j_gene: TRBJ1-1; CDR3aa: CASRISDRVTEAFF; CDR3nt: TGTGCCAGTAGAATATCGGACAGGGTTACTGAAGCTTTCTTT
d_gene: TRBD1; v_gene: TRBV7-9; abundance: .; j_gene: TRBJ2-7; CDR3aa: CASSFITRGQGPYEQYF; CDR3nt: TGTGCCAGCAGCTTTATCACCCGCGGACAGGGCCCATACGAGCAGTACTTC
d_gene: .; v_gene: TRBV7-8; abundance: .; j_gene: TRBJ1-1; CDR3aa: CASSLRGGGTEAFF; CDR3nt: TGTGCCAGCAGCCTGAGGGGCGGAGGGACTGAAGCTTTCTTT
d_gene: .; v_gene: TRBV28; abundance: .; j_gene: TRBJ1-5; CDR3aa: CASRPHGDQPQHF; CDR3nt: TGTGCCAGCAGGCCCCATGGAGATCAGCCCCAGCATTTT
d_gene: .; v_gene: TRBV2; abundance: .; j_gene: TRBJ1-1; CDR3aa: CASSIYTEAFF; CDR3nt: TGTGCCAGCAGTATATACACTGAAGCTTTCTTT
d_gene: .; v_gene: TRBV19; abundance: .; j_gene: TRBJ2-2; CDR3aa: CASSSEGAVGELFF; CDR3nt: TGTGCCAGTAGTTCGGAGGGGGCCGTCGGGGAGCTGTTTTTT
d_gene: .; v_gene: TRBV10-2; abundance: .; j_gene: TRBJ2-4; CDR3aa: CASSLQGNIQYF; CDR3nt: TGCGCCAGCAGCCTCCAGGGAAACATTCAGTACTTC
d_gene: .; v_gene: TRBV6-5; abundance: .; j_gene: TRBJ2-3; CDR3aa: CASRDFLLTDTQYF; CDR3nt: TGTGCCAGCAGGGACTTCTTACTCACAGATACGCAGTATTTT
d_gene: TRBD1; v_gene: TRBV28; abundance: .; j_gene: TRBJ2-3; CDR3aa: CASSLGGTGRTDTQYF; CDR3nt: TGTGCCAGCAGTTTAGGGGGGACAGGGAGGACAGATACGCAGTATTTT
d_gene: .; v_gene: TRBV30; abundance: .; j_gene: TRBJ1-1; CDR3aa: CAWSVIWEVGTEAFF; CDR3nt: TGTGCCTGGAGTGTAATATGGGAGGTGGGCACTGAAGCTTTCTTT
d_gene: TRBD1; v_gene: TRBV5-1; abundance: .; j_gene: TRBJ1-6; CDR3aa: CASSGQGEFSPLHF; CDR3nt: TGCGCCAGCAGCGGACAGGGAGAATTTTCACCCCTCCACTTT
d_gene: .; v_gene: TRBV7-2; abundance: .; j_gene: TRBJ2-3; CDR3aa: CASSSGVTGTDTQYF; CDR3nt: TGTGCCAGCAGCTCGGGGGTAACCGGCACAGATACGCAGTATTTT
d_gene: .; v_gene: TRBV7-2; abundance: .; j_gene: TRBJ1-1; CDR3aa: CASSLIGGTEAFF; CDR3nt: TGTGCCAGCAGCTTAATAGGGGGCACTGAAGCTTTCTTT